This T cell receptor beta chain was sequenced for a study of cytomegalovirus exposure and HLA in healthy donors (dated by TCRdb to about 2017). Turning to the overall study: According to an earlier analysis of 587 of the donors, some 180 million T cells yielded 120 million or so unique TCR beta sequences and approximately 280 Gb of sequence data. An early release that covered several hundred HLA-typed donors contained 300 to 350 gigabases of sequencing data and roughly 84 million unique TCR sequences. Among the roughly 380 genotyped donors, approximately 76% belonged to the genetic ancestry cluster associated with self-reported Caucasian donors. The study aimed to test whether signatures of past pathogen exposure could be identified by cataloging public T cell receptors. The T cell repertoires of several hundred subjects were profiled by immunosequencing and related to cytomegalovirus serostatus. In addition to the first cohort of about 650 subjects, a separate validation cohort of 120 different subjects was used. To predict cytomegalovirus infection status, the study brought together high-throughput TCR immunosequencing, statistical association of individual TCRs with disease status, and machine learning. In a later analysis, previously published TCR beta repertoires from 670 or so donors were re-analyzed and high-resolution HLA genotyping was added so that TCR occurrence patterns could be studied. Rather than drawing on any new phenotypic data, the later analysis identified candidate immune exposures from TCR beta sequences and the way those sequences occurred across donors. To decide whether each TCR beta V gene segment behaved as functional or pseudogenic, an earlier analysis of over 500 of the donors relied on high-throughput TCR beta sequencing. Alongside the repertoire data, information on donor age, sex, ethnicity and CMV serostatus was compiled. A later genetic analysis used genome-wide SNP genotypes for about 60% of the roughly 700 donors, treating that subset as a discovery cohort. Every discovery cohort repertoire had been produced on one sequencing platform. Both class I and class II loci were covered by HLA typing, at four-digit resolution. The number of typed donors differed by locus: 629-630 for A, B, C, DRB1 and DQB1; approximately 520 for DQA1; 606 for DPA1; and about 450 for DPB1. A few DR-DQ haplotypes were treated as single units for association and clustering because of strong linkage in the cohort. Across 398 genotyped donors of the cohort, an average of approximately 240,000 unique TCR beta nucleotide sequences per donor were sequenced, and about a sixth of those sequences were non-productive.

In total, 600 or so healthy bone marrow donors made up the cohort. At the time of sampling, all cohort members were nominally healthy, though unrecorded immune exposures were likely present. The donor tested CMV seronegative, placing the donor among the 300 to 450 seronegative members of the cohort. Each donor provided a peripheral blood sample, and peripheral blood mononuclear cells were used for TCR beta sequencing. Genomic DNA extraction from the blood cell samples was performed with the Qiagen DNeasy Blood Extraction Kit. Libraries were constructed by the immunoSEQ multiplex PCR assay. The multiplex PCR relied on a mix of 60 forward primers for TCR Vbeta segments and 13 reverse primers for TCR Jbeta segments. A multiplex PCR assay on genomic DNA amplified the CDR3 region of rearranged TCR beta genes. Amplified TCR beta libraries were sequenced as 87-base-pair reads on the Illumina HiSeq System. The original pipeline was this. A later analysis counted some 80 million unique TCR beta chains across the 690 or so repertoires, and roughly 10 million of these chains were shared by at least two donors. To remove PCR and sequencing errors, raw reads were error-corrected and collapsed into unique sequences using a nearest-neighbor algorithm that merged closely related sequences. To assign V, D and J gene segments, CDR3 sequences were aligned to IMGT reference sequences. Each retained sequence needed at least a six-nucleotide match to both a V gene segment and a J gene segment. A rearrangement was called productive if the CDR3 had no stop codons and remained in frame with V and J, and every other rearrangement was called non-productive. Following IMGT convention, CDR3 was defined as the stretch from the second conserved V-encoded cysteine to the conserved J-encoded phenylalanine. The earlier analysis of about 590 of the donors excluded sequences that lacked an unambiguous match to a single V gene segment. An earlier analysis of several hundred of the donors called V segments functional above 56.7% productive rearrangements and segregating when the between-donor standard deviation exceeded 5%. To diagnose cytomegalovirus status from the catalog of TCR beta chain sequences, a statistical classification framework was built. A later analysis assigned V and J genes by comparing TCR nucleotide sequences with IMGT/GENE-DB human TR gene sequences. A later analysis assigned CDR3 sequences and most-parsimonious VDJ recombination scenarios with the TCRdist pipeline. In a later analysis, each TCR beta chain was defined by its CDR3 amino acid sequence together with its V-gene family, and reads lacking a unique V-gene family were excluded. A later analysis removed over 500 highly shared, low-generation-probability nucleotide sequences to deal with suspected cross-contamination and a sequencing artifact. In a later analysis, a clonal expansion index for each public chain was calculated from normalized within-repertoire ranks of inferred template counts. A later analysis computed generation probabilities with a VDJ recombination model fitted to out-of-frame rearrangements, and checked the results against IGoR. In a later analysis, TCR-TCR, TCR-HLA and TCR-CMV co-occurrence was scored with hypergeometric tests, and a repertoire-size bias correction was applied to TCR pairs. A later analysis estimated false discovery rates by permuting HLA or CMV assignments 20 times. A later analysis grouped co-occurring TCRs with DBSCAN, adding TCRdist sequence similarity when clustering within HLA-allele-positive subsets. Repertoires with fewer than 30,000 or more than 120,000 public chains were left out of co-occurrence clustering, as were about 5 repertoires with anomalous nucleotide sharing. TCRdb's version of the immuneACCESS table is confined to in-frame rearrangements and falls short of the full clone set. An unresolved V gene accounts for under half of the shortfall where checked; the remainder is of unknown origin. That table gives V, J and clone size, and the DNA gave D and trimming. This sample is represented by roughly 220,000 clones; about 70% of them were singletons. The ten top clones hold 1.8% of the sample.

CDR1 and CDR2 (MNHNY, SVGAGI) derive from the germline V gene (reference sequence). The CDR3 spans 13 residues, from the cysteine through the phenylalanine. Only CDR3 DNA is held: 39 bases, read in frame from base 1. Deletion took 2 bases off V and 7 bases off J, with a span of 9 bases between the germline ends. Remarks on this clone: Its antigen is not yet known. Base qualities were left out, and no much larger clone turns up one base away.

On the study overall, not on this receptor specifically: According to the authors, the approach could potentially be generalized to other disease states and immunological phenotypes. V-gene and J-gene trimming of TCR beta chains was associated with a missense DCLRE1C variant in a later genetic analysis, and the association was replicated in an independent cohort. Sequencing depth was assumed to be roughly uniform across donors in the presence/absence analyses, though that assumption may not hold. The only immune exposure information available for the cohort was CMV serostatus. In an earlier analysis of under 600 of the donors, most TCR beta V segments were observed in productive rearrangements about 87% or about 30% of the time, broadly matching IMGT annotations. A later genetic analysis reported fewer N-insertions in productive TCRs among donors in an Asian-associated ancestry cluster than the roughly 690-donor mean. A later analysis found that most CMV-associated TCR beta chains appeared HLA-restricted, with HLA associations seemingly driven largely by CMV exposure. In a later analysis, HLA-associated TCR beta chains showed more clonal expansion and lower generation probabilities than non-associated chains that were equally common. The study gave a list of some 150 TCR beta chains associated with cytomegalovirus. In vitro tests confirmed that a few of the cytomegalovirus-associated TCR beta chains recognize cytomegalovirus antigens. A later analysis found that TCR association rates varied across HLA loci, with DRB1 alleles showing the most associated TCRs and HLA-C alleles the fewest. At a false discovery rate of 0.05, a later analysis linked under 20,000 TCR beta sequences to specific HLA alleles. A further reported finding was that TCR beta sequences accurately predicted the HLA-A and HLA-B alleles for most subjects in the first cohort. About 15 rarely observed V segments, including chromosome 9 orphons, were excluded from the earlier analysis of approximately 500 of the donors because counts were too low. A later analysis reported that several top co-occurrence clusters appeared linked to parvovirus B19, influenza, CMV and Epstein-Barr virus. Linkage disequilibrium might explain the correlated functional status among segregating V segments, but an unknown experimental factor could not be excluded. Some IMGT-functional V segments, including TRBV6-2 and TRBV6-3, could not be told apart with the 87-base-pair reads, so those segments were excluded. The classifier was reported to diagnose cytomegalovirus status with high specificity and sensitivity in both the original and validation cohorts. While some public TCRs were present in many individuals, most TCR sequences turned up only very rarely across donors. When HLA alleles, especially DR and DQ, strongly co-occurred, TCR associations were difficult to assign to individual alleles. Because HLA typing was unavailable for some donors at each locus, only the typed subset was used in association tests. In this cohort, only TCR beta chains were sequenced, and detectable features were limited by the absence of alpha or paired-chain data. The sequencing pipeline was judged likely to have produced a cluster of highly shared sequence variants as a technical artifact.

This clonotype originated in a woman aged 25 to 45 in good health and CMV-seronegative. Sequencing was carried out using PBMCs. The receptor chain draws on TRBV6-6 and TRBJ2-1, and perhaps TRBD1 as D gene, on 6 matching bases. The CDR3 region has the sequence CASSYLDRNEQFF. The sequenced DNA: TGTGCCAGCAGTTACCTGGACAGAAATGAGCAGTTCTTC.